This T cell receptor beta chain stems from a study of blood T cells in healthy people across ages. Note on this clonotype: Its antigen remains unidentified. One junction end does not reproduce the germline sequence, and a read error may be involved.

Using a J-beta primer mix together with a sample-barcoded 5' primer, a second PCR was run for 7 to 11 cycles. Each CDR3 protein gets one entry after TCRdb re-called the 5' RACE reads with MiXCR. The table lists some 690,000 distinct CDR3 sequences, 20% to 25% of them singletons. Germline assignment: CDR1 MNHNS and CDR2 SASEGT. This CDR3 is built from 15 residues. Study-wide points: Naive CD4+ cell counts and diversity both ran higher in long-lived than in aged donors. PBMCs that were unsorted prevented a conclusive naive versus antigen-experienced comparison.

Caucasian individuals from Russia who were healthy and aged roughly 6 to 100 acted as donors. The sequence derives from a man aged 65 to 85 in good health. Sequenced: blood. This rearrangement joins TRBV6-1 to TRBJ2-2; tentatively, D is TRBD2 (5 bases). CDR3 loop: CASSDPGNPTGEPFF. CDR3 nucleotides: TGTGCCAGCAGTGACCCGGGGAACCCCACCGGGGAGCCGTTTTTT.